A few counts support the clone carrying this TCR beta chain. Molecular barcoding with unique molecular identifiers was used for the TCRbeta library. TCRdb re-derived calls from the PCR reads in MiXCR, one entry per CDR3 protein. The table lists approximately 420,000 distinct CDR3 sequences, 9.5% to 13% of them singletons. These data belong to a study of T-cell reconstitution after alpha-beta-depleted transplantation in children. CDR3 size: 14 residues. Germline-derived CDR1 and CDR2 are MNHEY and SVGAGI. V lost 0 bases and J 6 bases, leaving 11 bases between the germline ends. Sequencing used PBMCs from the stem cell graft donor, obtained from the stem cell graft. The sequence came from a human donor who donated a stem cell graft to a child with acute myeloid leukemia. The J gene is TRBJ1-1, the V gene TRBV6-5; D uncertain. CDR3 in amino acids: CASSYSILNPEAFF. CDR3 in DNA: TGTGCCAGCAGTTACTCGATTCTAAACCCTGAAGCTTTCTTT.